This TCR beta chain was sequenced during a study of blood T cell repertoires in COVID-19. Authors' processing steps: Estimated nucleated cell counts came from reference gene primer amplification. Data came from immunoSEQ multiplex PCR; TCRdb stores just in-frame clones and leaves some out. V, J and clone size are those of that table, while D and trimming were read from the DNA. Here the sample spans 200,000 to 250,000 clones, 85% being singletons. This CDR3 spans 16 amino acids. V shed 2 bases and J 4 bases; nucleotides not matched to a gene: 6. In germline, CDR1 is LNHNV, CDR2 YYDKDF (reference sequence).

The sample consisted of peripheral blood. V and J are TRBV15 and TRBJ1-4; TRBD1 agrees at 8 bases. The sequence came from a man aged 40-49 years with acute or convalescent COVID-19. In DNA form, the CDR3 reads TGTGCCACCAGCAGATTAGCAGGGGGCTTTAATGAAAAACTGTTTTTT. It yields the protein CATSRLAGGFNEKLFF. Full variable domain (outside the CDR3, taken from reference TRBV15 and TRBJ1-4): DAMVIQNPRYQVTQFGKPVTLSCSQTLNHNVMYWYQQKSSQAPKLLFHYYDKDFNNEADTPDNFQSRRPNTSFCFLDIRSPGLGDTAMYLCATSRLAGGFNEKLFFGSGTQLSVL.